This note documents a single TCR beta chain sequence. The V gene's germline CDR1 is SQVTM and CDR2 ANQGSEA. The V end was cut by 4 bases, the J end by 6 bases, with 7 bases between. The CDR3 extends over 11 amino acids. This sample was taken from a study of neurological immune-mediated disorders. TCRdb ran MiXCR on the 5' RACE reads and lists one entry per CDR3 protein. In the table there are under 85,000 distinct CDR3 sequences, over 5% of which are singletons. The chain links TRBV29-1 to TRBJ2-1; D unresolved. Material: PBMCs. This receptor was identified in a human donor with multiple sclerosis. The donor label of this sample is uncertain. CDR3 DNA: TGCAGCGTTGGTTTCGGCAATGAGCAGTTCTTC. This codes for CSVGFGNEQFF.